The 27 T cell receptor beta chains given below trace back to one sample, sequenced in a study of OX40 agonist ivuxolimab in advanced cancers. TCRdb's copy holds only in-frame clones and misses some; the assay was immunoSEQ multiplex PCR. The sample consists of about 22,000 clones, roughly 91% of them appearing once. This specimen was CD4+ or CD8+ T cells sorted from blood, taken in a trial of the OX40 agonist ivuxolimab. The receptor set was obtained from an adult with an advanced solid tumor such as melanoma, head and neck, liver or kidney cancer.

V is TRBV6-6 and J is TRBJ2-1; the match to TRBD2 covers 13 bases. Germline values: CDR1 MNHNY, CDR2 SVGAGI (reference sequence). V lost 7 bases to trimming and J lost 5 bases; unmatched junction nucleotides: 5. The length of the CDR3 is 15 residues. In DNA form, the CDR3 reads TGTGCCAGCACCCAGGGACTAGCGGGAAACAATGAGCAGTTCTTC. Amino acid sequence: CASTQGLAGNNEQFF.

The J gene is TRBJ2-7, the V gene TRBV28; D is unresolved. Per germline, CDR1 MDHEN and CDR2 SYDVKM. V was clipped by 8 bases and J by 6 bases, with 14 bases between them. The CDR3 is 12 amino acids. The CDR3 is CASHGPISEQYF. The CDR3 nucleotides are TGTGCCAGCCACGGACCCATCAGCGAGCAGTACTTC.

The rearrangement links TRBV19 to TRBJ2-1; 8 bases fit TRBD2. Looked up from germline, CDR1 is LNHDA and CDR2 is SQIVND (reference sequence). Trimming cost V 9 bases and J 4 bases; bases outside gene matches: 11. This CDR3 region has 15 residues. The CDR3 sequence is CASSSPGGPYNEQFF. CDR3 nucleotides: TGTGCCAGCTCCTCCCCGGGAGGGCCTTACAATGAGCAGTTCTTC.

The chain employs TRBV28 and TRBJ1-1; D gene unclear. This CDR3 is 13 amino acids long. Trimming cost V 2 bases and J 1 base, with 5 bases left between them. Germline V gene sequence: CDR1 MDHEN, CDR2 SYDVKM. Here the CDR3 DNA reads TGTGCCAGCAGTTTAGAGCAGAACACTGAAGCTTTCTTT. It specifies CASSLEQNTEAFF.

This chain connects TRBV23-1 to TRBJ2-7; D is tentatively TRBD1 or TRBD2 (5 bases each). TRBV23-1 is reported as an ORF; its role is uncertain. The V gene lost 4 bases and the J gene lost 3 bases, with 16 bases spanning the gap. The CDR3 is 15 residues long. CDR3 in amino acids: CASSLEGRPFYEQYF. CDR3 DNA: TGCGCCAGCAGTCTTGAGGGGCGTCCTTTCTACGAGCAGTACTTC.

V usage is TRBV18 and J usage is TRBJ2-7; 10 bases fit TRBD2. The CDR3 has 17 amino acids. The germline gives CDR1 KGHSH, CDR2 LQKENI. The ends lost 4 bases at V and 4 bases at J; junction bases unmatched: 13. CDR3 region: CASSRLAGIDGAYEQYF. CDR3 nucleotides: TGTGCCAGCTCACGACTAGCGGGCATCGATGGGGCATACGAGCAGTACTTC.

This chain connects TRBV19 to TRBJ1-1; D gene ambiguous. This CDR3 region has 16 residues. Per germline, CDR1 LNHDA and CDR2 SQIVND (reference sequence). V was trimmed by 3 bases and J by 4 bases, leaving 18 bases between them. For the CDR3, the DNA is TGTGCCAGTAGTATCCTTTGGCCCCAGGAGGTCACTGAAGCTTTCTTT. Encoded protein: CASSILWPQEVTEAFF.

This clone is a singleton in its sample. The rearrangement uses TRBV28 and TRBJ2-1; D uncertain. The germline V and J ends were trimmed by 3 bases and 9 bases, with 21 bases remaining between them. Germline CDR1 MDHEN, CDR2 SYDVKM. This CDR3 spans 16 amino acids. The CDR3 region has the DNA TGTGCCAGCAGTTTCTTGGATCAGGCCCCCCAGGTTGAGCAGTTCTTC. Translating it yields CASSFLDQAPQVEQFF. Together with reference TRBV28 and TRBJ2-1, the CDR3 gives the full variable domain: DVKVTQSSRYLVKRTGEKVFLECVQDMDHENMFWYRQDPGLGLRLIYFSYDVKMKEKGDIPEGYSVSREKKERFSLILESASTNQTSMYLCASSFLDQAPQVEQFFGPGTRLTVL.

This clone appeared a single time. This chain joins TRBV29-1 and TRBJ2-7; D is ambiguous. CDR3 size: 11 residues. Germline CDR1 and CDR2: SQVTM and ANQGSEA. Trimming took 5 bases from V and 2 from J, leaving 7 bases between them. DNA for the CDR3: TGCAGCGTTTCAGAGACCTACGAGCAGTACTTC. This sequence encodes CSVSETYEQYF.

This clone was counted once. V gene TRBV5-4 combines with J gene TRBJ2-3; TRBD2 matches at 10 bases. The CDR3 runs to 17 residues. V was clipped by 1 base and J by 2 bases; unmatched bases: 7. The germline V gene has CDR1 SGHNT and CDR2 YYREEE (reference sequence). The CDR3 region has the DNA TGTGCCAGCAGCTTGAAGAGCGGGGGGGCTCTCACAGATACGCAGTATTTT. Translated: CASSLKSGGALTDTQYF.

The chain combines TRBV30 with TRBJ2-4, with TRBD1 as a possible D gene (5 bases). The CDR3 is 15 residues long. V shed 0 bases and J shed 4 bases, with 13 bases lying between them. Germline V gene lookup returns CDR1 GTSNPN and CDR2 SVGIG (reference sequence). The CDR3 DNA sequence: TGTGCCTGGAGTGTACAGGCTGCTGGGAAAAACATTCAGTACTTC. It is translated as CAWSVQAAGKNIQYF.

The chain has TRBV28 and TRBJ2-1; D remains unclear. Trimming pared 5 bases from V and 0 bases from J, leaving 11 bases between. The CDR3 is 15 amino acids. In germline, CDR1 is MDHEN, CDR2 SYDVKM. The CDR3 reads CASSPLRTSYNEQFF. The CDR3 nucleotides are TGTGCCAGCAGTCCCCTGCGGACCTCCTACAATGAGCAGTTCTTC.

V usage is TRBV5-1 and J usage is TRBJ2-5; weak D call: TRBD1 (5 bases). CDR1 and CDR2 (germline): SGHRS, YFSETQ. Trimming shortened V by 3 bases and J by 5 bases, and 20 bases separated the two germline ends. This CDR3 spans 16 amino acids. This CDR3 is CASSYTGVLSWETQYF. CDR3 DNA sequence: TGCGCCAGCAGCTATACAGGAGTTTTGTCGTGGGAGACCCAGTACTTC.

The J gene is TRBJ1-2, the V gene TRBV2; the D gene is possibly TRBD1 (6 bases). This CDR3 is 13 amino acids long. V lost 6 bases to trimming and J lost 3 bases, with 11 bases between them. Germline V gene lookup returns CDR1 SNHLY and CDR2 FYNNEI. The CDR3 nucleotides read TGTGCCAGCAGACAGGGTATTGACTATGGCTACACCTTC. This gives the protein CASRQGIDYGYTF. Supplemented by reference TRBV2 and TRBJ1-2, the full variable domain reads EPEVTQTPSHQVTQMGQEVILRCVPISNHLYFYWYRQILGQKVEFLVSFYNNEISEKSEIFDDQFSVERPDGSNFTLKIRSTKLEDSAMYFCASRQGIDYGYTFGSGTRLTVV.

This clone was seen a handful of times. The chain couples TRBV7-2 to TRBJ1-1; D unclear. Per the germline V gene, CDR1 is SGHTA and CDR2 is FQGNSA. The ends were cut back, 7 bases at V and 2 bases at J, with 11 bases in the middle. This CDR3 is 13 amino acids long. DNA for the CDR3: TGTGCCAGCACCATGCAGACCAACACTGAAGCTTTCTTT. Translation: CASTMQTNTEAFF.

The V and J genes are TRBV29-1 and TRBJ1-2; D possibly corresponds to TRBD1 (6 bases). With 4 bases removed from V and 5 bases from J, the gap between germline ends came to 11 bases. The length of the CDR3 is 12 residues. Germline CDR1 is SQVTM and CDR2 is ANQGSEA. CDR3 loop: CSVGQVLYGYTF. Written as DNA, the CDR3 is TGCAGCGTTGGACAGGTCCTTTATGGCTACACCTTC.

This chain links TRBV9 with TRBJ2-7; no firm D call. Trimming cost V 3 bases and J 6 bases, with 22 bases left between them. This CDR3 has 16 amino acids. Germline V gives CDR1 SGDLS, CDR2 YYNGEE. The DNA for the CDR3 is TGTGCCAGCAGCGCCCACTTGTCCTCGGGTATACGCGAGCAGTACTTC. It translates to CASSAHLSSGIREQYF.

The CDR3 region is CASSAGQAYYEQYF. Written as DNA, the CDR3 is TGTGCCAGCAGTGCTGGTCAAGCCTACTACGAGCAGTACTTC. The chain couples TRBV27 to TRBJ2-7, with D unresolved. Trimming took 5 bases from V and 3 from J, leaving 14 bases between them. CDR1 and CDR2 from the germline V gene are MNHEY and SMNVEV (reference sequence). The CDR3 length is 14 residues.

The chain recombines TRBV5-1 with TRBJ2-7, with D unresolved. Trimming removed 4 bases from V and 0 bases from J, with 17 bases in between. There are 16 residues in the CDR3. Germline CDR1 and CDR2: SGHRS and YFSETQ. The CDR3 loop is CASSSNPSQFSYEQYF. The CDR3 DNA reads TGCGCCAGCAGCAGTAACCCTTCGCAATTCTCCTACGAGCAGTACTTC.

In its sample, this clone was seen once. The chain links TRBV5-6 to TRBJ1-1; weak D call: TRBD1 (6 bases). Germline assignment: CDR1 SGHDT and CDR2 YYEEEE. The CDR3 sequence is 16 residues long. Trimming removed 3 bases from V and 0 bases from J, with 15 bases in between. CDR3 loop: CASSSRDGQMNTEAFF. As DNA, the CDR3 is TGTGCCAGCAGCTCCAGAGACGGACAGATGAACACTGAAGCTTTCTTT.

J is TRBJ2-1 and V is TRBV29-1, with TRBD1 matching over 11 bases. With 7 bases clipped from V and 10 bases from J, the junction kept 15 bases outside the gene matches. CDR3 length equals 15 residues. Germline CDR1 SQVTM, CDR2 ANQGSEA. DNA for the CDR3: TGCAGCGCATTGGGAGGACAGGGGGCATTCGGAGAGCAGTTCTTC. As protein: CSALGGQGAFGEQFF.

The chain is built from TRBV7-2 and TRBJ2-5, with 10 nucleotides matching TRBD2. The CDR3 is made up of 16 amino acids. Germline assignment: CDR1 SGHTA and CDR2 FQGNSA. V was clipped by 5 bases and J by 2 bases; unmatched bases: 8. CDR3 protein: CASSTISTSGQETQYF. CDR3 DNA sequence: TGTGCCAGCAGCACTATTTCGACTAGCGGGCAAGAGACCCAGTACTTC.

The rearrangement uses TRBV30 and TRBJ1-2; 12 bases fit TRBD1. Germline V gene sequence: CDR1 GTSNPN, CDR2 SVGIG (reference sequence). The CDR3 has 16 residues. The trim removed 0 bases at V and 4 bases at J, leaving 6 bases unmatched. This chain's CDR3 is CAWSVGTGGGGYGYTF. In DNA form, the CDR3 reads TGTGCCTGGAGTGTCGGGACAGGGGGCGGTGGCTATGGCTACACCTTC.

The chain joins TRBV14 to TRBJ1-1; D call uncertain. CDR1 is SGHDN and CDR2 is FVKESK in the germline V gene. V was shortened by 0 bases and J by 3 bases, with 11 bases between the two germline ends. This CDR3 has 15 amino acids. The CDR3 region is CASSQDRVGYTEAFF. The DNA for the CDR3 is TGTGCCAGCAGCCAAGATCGGGTCGGATACACTGAAGCTTTCTTT.

The chain couples TRBV18 to TRBJ1-2; D is perhaps TRBD1 (5 bases). The germline V and J ends were trimmed by 0 bases and 2 bases, with 25 bases remaining between them. CDR1 and CDR2 (germline): KGHSH, LQKENI. The CDR3 is 20 residues long. CDR3 loop: CASSPPGPASSRRVNYGYTF. The CDR3 region has the DNA TGTGCCAGCTCACCACCGGGGCCGGCATCTTCCAGAAGAGTCAACTATGGCTACACCTTC.

V usage is TRBV6-5 and J usage is TRBJ2-7, with 8 bases fitting TRBD1. J lost 1 base, V lost 5 bases, and 7 bases had no gene match. The CDR3 is 15 residues long. Per germline, CDR1 MNHEY and CDR2 SVGAGI. This CDR3 reads CASSRTGPFSYEQYF. The CDR3, as DNA: TGTGCCAGCAGTAGGACAGGGCCCTTTTCCTACGAGCAGTACTTC.

This chain uses TRBV7-9 with TRBJ1-1; tentative D call: TRBD1 (6 bases). The CDR3 is 16 amino acids. Germline V lookup: CDR1 SEHNR, CDR2 FQNEAQ (reference sequence). V was cut by 5 bases and J by 3 bases, with 19 bases left in between. The CDR3: CASSPPAGARYTEAFF. CDR3 in DNA: TGTGCCAGCAGCCCCCCCGCGGGGGCTCGATACACTGAAGCTTTCTTT. The entire variable domain, with the rest obtained from reference TRBV7-9 and TRBJ1-1, is as follows: DTGVSQNPRHKITKRGQNVTFRCDPISEHNRLYWYRQTLGQGPEFLTYFQNEAQLEKSRLLSDRFSAERPKGSFSTLEIQRTEQGDSAMYLCASSPPAGARYTEAFFGQGTRLTVV.